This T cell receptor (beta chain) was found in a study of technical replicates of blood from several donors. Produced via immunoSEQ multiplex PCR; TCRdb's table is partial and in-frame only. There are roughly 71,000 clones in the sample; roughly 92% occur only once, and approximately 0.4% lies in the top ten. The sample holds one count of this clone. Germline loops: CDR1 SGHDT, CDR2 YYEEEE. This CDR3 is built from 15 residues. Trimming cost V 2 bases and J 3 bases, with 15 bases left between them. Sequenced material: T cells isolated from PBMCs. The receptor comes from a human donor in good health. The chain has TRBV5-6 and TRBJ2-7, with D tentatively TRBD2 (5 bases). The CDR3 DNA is TGTGCCAGCAGCTTCGGACCGGGGTCTATCTACGAGCAGTACTTC. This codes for CASSFGPGSIYEQYF. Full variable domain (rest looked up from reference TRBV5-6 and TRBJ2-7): DAGVTQSPTHLIKTRGQQVTLRCSPKSGHDTVSWYQQALGQGPQFIFQYYEEEERQRGNFPDRFSGHQFPNYSSELNVNALLLGDSALYLCASSFGPGSIYEQYFGPGTRLTVT.